These 31 T cell receptor beta chains originate from one sample sequenced in a study of identifying expanded T cells in peripheral blood. The method was immunoSEQ multiplex PCR; TCRdb's version includes in-frame clones alone and lacks a portion of them. This sample has some 96,000 clones, with about 90% found just once. Sample: blood. Receptors were obtained from a person aged 18 to 75 in good health.

The chain has TRBV2 and TRBJ2-1; 9 positions agree with TRBD1. Losses at the gene ends were 5 bases for V and 0 bases for J; bases not matched to a gene: 2. Germline V lookup: CDR1 SNHLY, CDR2 FYNNEI. The CDR3 totals 15 residues. The CDR3 loop is CASSLDRGSYNEQFF. The CDR3 DNA is TGTGCCAGCAGTCTGGACAGGGGCTCCTACAATGAGCAGTTCTTC.

Only a few counts were recorded for this clone. The chain uses TRBV4-1 and TRBJ1-5; a possible D gene is TRBD1 (5 bases). Germline V CDR1 and CDR2: MGHRA, YSYEKL. V was clipped by 3 bases and J by 6 bases, with 9 bases between them. The CDR3 runs 13 residues. The CDR3 bases are TGCGCCAGCAGCCATGCAGGGACTCAGCCCCAGCATTTT. It is translated as CASSHAGTQPQHF.

The chain links TRBV5-1 to TRBJ2-7; tentative D call: TRBD1 (6 bases). CDR3 size: 15 residues. Germline CDR1 SGHRS, CDR2 YFSETQ. V lost 1 base to trimming and J lost 0 bases, with 11 bases between them. The CDR3 sequence: CASSLNRVSSYEQYF. The CDR3 DNA sequence: TGCGCCAGCAGCTTGAACAGGGTCTCCTCCTACGAGCAGTACTTC.

This chain uses TRBV11-2 with TRBJ1-3; D unclear. Trimming removed 5 bases from V and 3 bases from J, with 5 bases in between. This CDR3 region has 12 residues. The germline V gene encodes CDR1 SGHAT and CDR2 FQNNGV. The DNA of the CDR3 is TGTGCCAGCAGCGCGAGTGGAAACACCATATATTTT. Translation: CASSASGNTIYF.

J is TRBJ1-3 and V is TRBV11-3; no clear D gene. V was cut by 9 bases and J by 4 bases, with 19 bases left in between. There are 15 residues in the CDR3. Germline loops: CDR1 SGHNT, CDR2 YENEEA. The CDR3 nucleotides read TGTGCCAGTCGACGACCGACCCCGGGCGGAAACACCATATATTTT. It specifies CASRRPTPGGNTIYF.

Only a few counts were recorded for this clone. The chain uses TRBV5-1 and TRBJ2-5; D might be TRBD1 (6 bases). This CDR3 comprises 15 residues. Germline CDR1 reads SGHRS; CDR2 reads YFSETQ. Trimming removed 3 bases at V and 2 bases at J, with 14 bases between. The CDR3 nucleotides are TGCGCCAGCAGCTCCCTACAGGGTTCTCAAGAGACCCAGTACTTC. Amino acid sequence: CASSSLQGSQETQYF.

This chain uses TRBV19 with TRBJ2-7; D may be TRBD2 (5 bases). Trimming took 3 bases from V and 2 from J, leaving 8 bases between them. This CDR3 contains 13 residues. Germline lookup yields CDR1 LNHDA and CDR2 SQIVND (reference sequence). DNA for the CDR3: TGTGCCAGTAGTATGGGGAGTCCCTACGAGCAGTACTTC. It translates to CASSMGSPYEQYF.

This clone turned up a few times. The chain is built from TRBV6-1 and TRBJ1-1, with a possible D match to TRBD1 (6 bases). V was cut by 7 bases and J by 6 bases, with 12 bases left in between. The CDR3 loop spans 12 amino acids. Germline CDR1 reads MNHNS; CDR2 reads SASEGT. The CDR3 nucleotides read TGTGCCAGCAATAGGGGGGGAGCTGAAGCTTTCTTT. Residues: CASNRGGAEAFF.

The V call is TRBV7-2, the J call TRBJ1-3; D gene uncertain. This CDR3 comprises 16 residues. V was trimmed by 4 bases and J by 4 bases, leaving 17 bases between them. CDR1 SGHTA and CDR2 FQGNSA come from the germline V gene. The CDR3 loop reads CASSSRRVGVGNTIYF. CDR3 bases: TGTGCCAGCAGCTCCCGACGGGTTGGGGTAGGAAACACCATATATTTT.

The rearrangement joins TRBV19 to TRBJ2-3, with 9 nucleotides matching TRBD2. The CDR3 consists of 13 residues. The junction had 0 bases not matched to a gene; V was cut back by 5 bases and J by 3 bases. Germline CDR1 and CDR2: LNHDA and SQIVND (reference sequence). CDR3 loop: CASSLAGTDTQYF. CDR3 DNA sequence: TGTGCCAGTAGTCTAGCGGGAACAGATACGCAGTATTTT.

The CDR3 is CASSPGTGENTEAFF. In nucleotides, the CDR3 is TGTGCCAGCAGCCCAGGGACAGGGGAGAACACTGAAGCTTTCTTT. The chain combines TRBV7-6 with TRBJ1-1, with 10 bases fitting TRBD1. Looked up from germline, CDR1 is SGHVS and CDR2 is FNYEAQ. V gave up 5 bases and J gave up 1 base; unmatched junction bases: 4. This CDR3 has 15 amino acids.

This clone was seen once. The CDR3 reads CASRPEGQPQHF. The CDR3 DNA sequence: TGTGCCAGCAGGCCGGAGGGTCAGCCCCAGCATTTT. This rearrangement joins TRBV7-2 to TRBJ1-5, with no clear D. V was shortened by 6 bases and J by 6 bases, with 9 bases between the two germline ends. The CDR3 contains 12 residues. Germline CDR1 SGHTA, CDR2 FQGNSA.

This chain joins TRBV4-1 and TRBJ2-1, with D unresolved. Germline values: CDR1 MGHRA, CDR2 YSYEKL. The ends were cut back, 3 bases at V and 5 bases at J, with 2 bases in the middle. The CDR3 extends over 11 amino acids. The CDR3 reads CASSHHNEQFF. CDR3 coding DNA: TGCGCCAGCAGCCATCACAATGAGCAGTTCTTC.

This sequence joins TRBV6-6 and TRBJ1-5; tentative D call: TRBD1 (5 bases). V was clipped by 6 bases and J by 6 bases, with 12 bases between them. The length of the CDR3 is 13 residues. The germline V gene encodes CDR1 MNHNY and CDR2 SVGAGI (reference sequence). CDR3 protein: CASRRDGGQPQHF. DNA of the CDR3: TGTGCCAGCAGGAGGGACGGCGGTCAGCCCCAGCATTTT.

This chain links TRBV19 with TRBJ2-5; the D gene is possibly TRBD2 (6 bases). The germline V and J ends were trimmed by 6 bases and 3 bases, with 17 bases remaining between them. The CDR3 runs 15 residues. CDR1 is LNHDA, CDR2 SQIVND, per germline (reference sequence). The CDR3, as DNA: TGTGCCAGTAGGATGGCAGCGGGCCTGGAAGAGACCCAGTACTTC. Translated: CASRMAAGLEETQYF.

The chain couples TRBV10-1 to TRBJ1-1; D is unclear. CDR3 length: 14 amino acids. Germline V gene sequence: CDR1 WNHNN, CDR2 SYGVQD (reference sequence). Between the trimmed V and J ends, which lost 3 bases and 1 base, there was a span of 9 bases. CDR3 sequence: CASSDSQRNTEAFF. CDR3 DNA sequence: TGCGCCAGCAGTGACTCCCAAAGGAACACTGAAGCTTTCTTT.

This rearrangement joins TRBV7-2 to TRBJ1-2; 8 nucleotides line up with TRBD1. Germline V gene sequence: CDR1 SGHTA, CDR2 FQGNSA. The CDR3 extends over 17 amino acids. The trim removed 3 bases at V and 5 bases at J, leaving 14 bases unmatched. CDR3 DNA sequence: TGTGCCAGCAGCTTGACAGGCTACGGACAGGGAGGGTATGGCTACACCTTC. It is translated as CASSLTGYGQGGYGYTF.

V and J are TRBV18 and TRBJ2-3; TRBD1 agrees at 9 bases. Germline CDR1 KGHSH, CDR2 LQKENI. V was pared by 2 bases and J by 0 bases, with 3 bases of the junction left unmatched. The CDR3 covers 16 residues. This CDR3 reads CASSPFTGGSTDTQYF. The DNA of the CDR3 is TGTGCCAGCTCACCATTTACAGGGGGCAGCACAGATACGCAGTATTTT. The complete variable domain, with remaining parts taken from reference TRBV18 and TRBJ2-3, reads NAGVMQNPRHLVRRRGQEARLRCSPMKGHSHVYWYRQLPEEGLKFMVYLQKENIIDESGMPKERFSAEFPKEGPSILRIQQVVRGDSAAYFCASSPFTGGSTDTQYFGPGTRLTVL.

This clone was seen only a few times. This chain connects TRBV7-2 to TRBJ1-3; a weak D match, TRBD1 (6 bases). CDR1 is SGHTA and CDR2 is FQGNSA in the germline V gene. V lost 9 bases and J 0 bases, leaving 12 bases between the germline ends. The CDR3 sequence is 14 residues long. CDR3 sequence (DNA): TGTGCCAGTCCGGACAGACCCTCTGGAAACACCATATATTTT. It specifies CASPDRPSGNTIYF.

The rearrangement joins TRBV4-2 to TRBJ1-3; D unresolved. V lost 1 base to trimming and J lost 3 bases, with 10 bases between them. Germline CDR1 and CDR2: LGHNA and YNFKEQ. This CDR3 spans 15 amino acids. The CDR3: CASSQAEEVGNTIYF. Here the CDR3 DNA reads TGTGCCAGCAGCCAAGCGGAAGAGGTTGGAAACACCATATATTTT.

The chain has TRBV18 and TRBJ1-3, with 8 positions matching TRBD1. The CDR3 extends over 16 amino acids. V was pared by 4 bases and J by 2 bases, with 7 bases of the junction left unmatched. Germline CDR1 reads KGHSH; CDR2 reads LQKENI. Written as DNA, the CDR3 is TGTGCCAGCTCACGAGTCGCGACAGGGGCTGGAAACACCATATATTTT. It translates to CASSRVATGAGNTIYF.

V is TRBV6-6 and J is TRBJ2-3; 10 nucleotides align to TRBD2. This CDR3 is built from 15 residues. V lost 7 bases, J lost 6 bases, and 10 bases stayed unmatched. CDR1 is MNHNY and CDR2 is SVGAGI in the germline V gene (reference sequence). For the CDR3, the DNA is TGTGCCAGCACAAGGGCAGCGGGGGGGTTTGATACGCAGTATTTT. This sequence encodes CASTRAAGGFDTQYF.

The V and J genes are TRBV27 and TRBJ1-1; D gene uncertain. Trimming shortened V by 6 bases and J by 3 bases, and 11 bases separated the two germline ends. The CDR3 covers 13 residues. CDR1 is MNHEY and CDR2 is SMNVEV in the germline V gene (reference sequence). CDR3 sequence reads: CASSPGRHTEAFF. Written as DNA, the CDR3 is TGTGCCAGCAGCCCGGGGAGGCACACTGAAGCTTTCTTT.

This chain uses TRBV2 with TRBJ1-1; 7 bases agree with TRBD1. The V and J ends lost 5 bases and 3 bases, in that order; junction bases with no gene match: 0. Germline values: CDR1 SNHLY, CDR2 FYNNEI. The CDR3 is 12 amino acids. CDR3 sequence reads: CASSRGHTEAFF. DNA for the CDR3: TGTGCCAGCAGTAGGGGGCACACTGAAGCTTTCTTT.

The chain carries TRBV25-1 and TRBJ1-2; D uncertain. The CDR3 length is 13 residues. Trimming cost V 4 bases and J 8 bases, with 14 bases left between them. Germline V gives CDR1 MGHDK, CDR2 SYGVNS. CDR3 amino acids: CASSGYREGGYTF. CDR3 DNA: TGTGCCAGCAGTGGGTATAGGGAAGGAGGCTACACCTTC.

The chain carries TRBV4-1 and TRBJ1-5, with D perhaps TRBD1 (6 bases). V was cut by 1 base and J by 3 bases, with 7 bases left in between. There are 14 residues in the CDR3. From germline, CDR1 is MGHRA and CDR2 YSYEKL. The CDR3 DNA reads TGCGCCAGCAGCCAAGGACAGGCCAATCAGCCCCAGCATTTT. The encoded protein is CASSQGQANQPQHF.

CDR3 nucleotide sequence: TGTGCCATCAGTGGAGAGGACAGGGAGGGCACAGATACGCAGTATTTT. This codes for CAISGEDREGTDTQYF. This rearrangement joins TRBV10-3 to TRBJ2-3, with 8 bases that match TRBD1. This CDR3 region has 16 residues. The V gene's germline CDR1 is ENHRY and CDR2 SYGVKD. Trimming took 4 bases from V and 1 from J; bases not matched to a gene: 7.

The rearrangement uses TRBV30 and TRBJ1-5; D is ambiguous. There are 17 residues in the CDR3. Trimming pared 4 bases from V and 2 bases from J, leaving 21 bases between. Germline V CDR1 and CDR2: GTSNPN, SVGIG (reference sequence). In DNA, the CDR3 is TGTGCCTGGACCAGCGGGAGTAATCCGCCGGGCAATCAGCCCCAGCATTTT. Translation gives CAWTSGSNPPGNQPQHF.

In nucleotides, the CDR3 is TGTGCCATCAGTGAGTCGCAGACTGAAGCTTTCTTT. Translation: CAISESQTEAFF. The genes are TRBV10-3 and TRBJ1-1; D is uncertain. V gave up 0 bases and J gave up 5 bases, with 4 bases separating them. Germline V gives CDR1 ENHRY, CDR2 SYGVKD. The CDR3 consists of 12 residues.

This clone has more than one count but fewer than ten. The V call is TRBV9, the J call TRBJ2-3; TRBD2 matches 12 bases. This CDR3 is 17 amino acids long. CDR1 and CDR2 from the germline V gene are SGDLS and YYNGEE. The trim removed 2 bases at V and 0 bases at J, leaving 4 bases unmatched. The DNA of the CDR3 is TGTGCCAGCAGCGTCCGGACTAGCGGGGCTAGCACAGATACGCAGTATTTT. Translating gives CASSVRTSGASTDTQYF.

This clone was found a few times. This chain joins TRBV5-1 and TRBJ1-4; TRBD1 aligns across 7 bases. Per germline, CDR1 SGHRS and CDR2 YFSETQ. Trimming cost V 4 bases and J 0 bases; bases outside gene matches: 6. The CDR3 spans 16 residues. The CDR3, as DNA: TGCGCCAGCAGCCCCCGGGACAGCACAACTAATGAAAAACTGTTTTTT. The encoded protein is CASSPRDSTTNEKLFF.